A selection of T cell receptor beta chains follows, all from one sample in a study of B cell selection in AIRE deficiency. Sequenced by immunoSEQ multiplex PCR; TCRdb stores in-frame clones only, minus some. The sample lists about 19,000 clones, 85% to 95% occurring once. The sample consisted of CD4+CD25+ Tregs sorted from PBMCs. All receptors come from a human donor in good health. The CDR3 runs from the conserved cysteine through the conserved F or W. Each record gives: clone size, J gene, D gene, V gene, CDR3 DNA, CDR3 protein. D genes are given only for firm matches. Clone size is not always given. Where it is, it says once, few, many or a class for expanded clones.

>-|TRBJ2-7|-|TRBV11-2
TGTGCCAGCAGCTTAGTAGACAGGTCCTACGAGCAGTACTTC
CASSLVDRSYEQYF
>once|TRBJ2-1|TRBD2|TRBV5-1
TGCGCCAGCAGCTCACTGACCGGGACTAGCGGGATCCCGCAGTTCTTC
CASSSLTGTSGIPQFF
>-|TRBJ2-2|-|TRBV7-3
TGTGCCAGCAGCCGGAGAGCCGGGGAGCTGTTTTTT
CASSRRAGELFF
>-|TRBJ2-1|TRBD2|TRBV6-1
TGTGCCAGCAGGGGACTAGCGGGAGAGGATGAGCAGTTCTTC
CASRGLAGEDEQFF
>-|TRBJ2-7|TRBD2|TRBV6-1
TGTGCCAGCAAACCGGGACTAGCTTCCTACGAGCAGTACTTC
CASKPGLASYEQYF
>-|TRBJ2-3|TRBD2|TRBV11-2
TGTGCCAGCAGCTTAGCGGGAGGGAGCCGCGCAGACCAGTATTTT
CASSLAGGSRADQYF
>-|TRBJ2-1|TRBD1|TRBV5-5
TGTGCCAGCAGCCCCGGGACAGGGTACAATGAGCAGTTCTTC
CASSPGTGYNEQFF
>-|TRBJ1-2|TRBD1|TRBV4-2
TGTGCCAGCAGCTACGGGACAGTCTTAAACTATGGCTACACCTTC
CASSYGTVLNYGYTF
>-|TRBJ2-6|-|TRBV5-6
TGTGCCAGCAGCGTGTCTGGGGCCAACGTCCTGACTTTC
CASSVSGANVLTF
>once|TRBJ2-1|-|TRBV11-3
TGTGCCAGCAGCTCCCCGTCGAACGAGCAGTTCTTC
CASSSPSNEQFF
>-|TRBJ2-5|-|TRBV5-1
TGCGCCAGCAGCTTGGCCCTTATGACTCAAGAGACCCAGTACTTC
CASSLALMTQETQYF
>-|TRBJ1-2|-|TRBV6-6
TGTGCCAGCAGTTACGAGGGGGGCTATGGCTACACCTTC
CASSYEGGYGYTF
>-|TRBJ1-5|-|TRBV6-4
TGTGCCAGCAGTGAAGATCAGCCCCAGCATTTT
CASSEDQPQHF
>-|TRBJ1-2|-|TRBV5-6
TGTGCCAGCAGCTGGGGAACAGGAGGCTACACCTTC
CASSWGTGGYTF
>-|TRBJ2-7|TRBD1|TRBV6-6
TGTGCCAGCAGAAACAGGGGGAGCTCCTACGAGCAGTACTTC
CASRNRGSSYEQYF
>-|TRBJ1-1|TRBD1|TRBV19
TGTGCCAGCGGGCACCCCGCATCCTCGACAGGGGGCACTGAAGCTTTCTTT
CASGHPASSTGGTEAFF
>-|TRBJ1-1|-|TRBV14
TGTGCCAGCAGCCAAGATCAGGGAACTGAAGCTTTCTTT
CASSQDQGTEAFF
>-|TRBJ2-7|-|TRBV18
TGTGCCAGCTCACCCCCGAACCGAGTGAACGAGCAGTACTTC
CASSPPNRVNEQYF
>-|TRBJ1-6|TRBD1|TRBV5-1
TGCGCCAGCAGGCCGACAGGGGGAACCTATAATTCACCCCTCCACTTT
CASRPTGGTYNSPLHF
>-|TRBJ2-1|-|TRBV7-9
TGTGCCAGCAGCTTAGTTAGGGCGGGACTCTACAATGAGCAGTTCTTC
CASSLVRAGLYNEQFF
>-|TRBJ2-7|TRBD2|TRBV11-1
TGTGCCAGCAGACCCGGGACTAGCTACGAGCAGTACTTC
CASRPGTSYEQYF
>few|TRBJ2-5|-|TRBV25-1
TGTGCCAGCAGTGGGCCACGATTTGACATTCAAGAGACCCAGTACTTC
CASSGPRFDIQETQYF
>-|TRBJ2-3|TRBD2|TRBV9
TGTGCCAGCAGCGTAGCACCGAGGACTAGCGGGGGGCGCCCAGATACGCAGTATTTT
CASSVAPRTSGGRPDTQYF
>-|TRBJ2-7|-|TRBV18
TGTGCCAGCTCACTTGCGGCATACTACGAGCAGTACTTC
CASSLAAYYEQYF
>-|TRBJ1-1|TRBD1|TRBV19
TGTGCCAGTAGCCTCACGGGACAGCCCTGGGACACTGAAGCTTTCTTT
CASSLTGQPWDTEAFF
>-|TRBJ1-2|TRBD1|TRBV11-1
TGTGCCAATGGAGGGGGCGCTGGCACCTATGGCTACACCTTC
CANGGGAGTYGYTF